The rows below give T cell receptor beta chains drawn from one sample of a study of OX40 agonist ivuxolimab in advanced cancers. Generated by immunoSEQ multiplex PCR, the TCRdb table keeps only in-frame clones and is missing some. Of 17,000 or so clones listed, roughly 87% are singletons. The sample was CD4+ or CD8+ T cells sorted from blood, taken in a trial of the OX40 agonist ivuxolimab. These receptors were obtained from an adult with an advanced solid tumor such as melanoma, head and neck, liver or kidney cancer. CDR3s include the opening cysteine and the closing phenylalanine or tryptophan. The order of the fields is J gene, V gene, CDR3 protein.

j_gene: TRBJ1-6
v_gene: TRBV7-9
CDR3aa: CASSFATEGNSPLHF

j_gene: TRBJ1-1
v_gene: TRBV21-1
CDR3aa: CASSPRRVDRGLSNTEAFF

j_gene: TRBJ2-7
v_gene: TRBV6-4
CDR3aa: CASSEGSGVEQYF

j_gene: TRBJ1-5
v_gene: TRBV19
CDR3aa: CASSIVFDSNQPQHF

j_gene: TRBJ2-5
v_gene: TRBV11-2
CDR3aa: CASSLGTSSRETQYF

j_gene: TRBJ2-2
v_gene: TRBV15
CDR3aa: CATSRDRYSELFF

j_gene: TRBJ1-1
v_gene: TRBV27
CDR3aa: CASSVLTGAISGAFF

j_gene: TRBJ1-1
v_gene: TRBV28
CDR3aa: CASDSGTEAFF

j_gene: TRBJ1-2
v_gene: TRBV5-1
CDR3aa: CASSAWGTNYGYTF

j_gene: TRBJ1-1
v_gene: TRBV6-5
CDR3aa: CATTPGGLTEAFF

j_gene: TRBJ1-2
v_gene: TRBV27
CDR3aa: CASSWGTNYGYTF

j_gene: TRBJ2-7
v_gene: TRBV7-6
CDR3aa: CASSPGQGYEQYF

j_gene: TRBJ2-5
v_gene: TRBV11-2
CDR3aa: CASERGQETQYF

j_gene: TRBJ2-7
v_gene: TRBV12-5
CDR3aa: CASWVTPYEQYF